This TCR beta chain was sequenced in a study of CD8 T cells in ankylosing spondylitis. Study-wide findings and caveats: Relatively scarce in peripheral blood, disease-linked clones were CD8+. Seemingly distinctive of ankylosing spondylitis blood was a TCR beta motif formed by eight highly homologous variants. Earlier studies detected some motif variants in reactive arthritis synovial fluid and blood.

As regards this clonotype: The antigen is unknown.

The CDR3 is 17 amino acids. V lost 4 bases, J lost 5 bases, and 9 bases stayed unmatched. Preparation of TCR beta libraries was done by quantitative 5'-RACE with molecular barcodes. MiXCR, run by TCRdb on the 5' RACE reads, gives a single entry per CDR3 protein. This table has 400,000 to 450,000 distinct CDR3 sequences, 17% appearing once. The chain combines TRBV12-3 or TRBV12-4 with TRBJ2-2; 11 bases align to TRBD1. Specimen: blood, either unsorted or a sorted T cell fraction (not recorded which). The TCR comes from a male donor with ankylosing spondylitis. This CDR3 is CASSSGQGVFFTGELFF. The CDR3 DNA reads as TGTGCCAGCAGTTCGGGACAGGGGGTTTTTTTTACCGGGGAGCTGTTTTTT.